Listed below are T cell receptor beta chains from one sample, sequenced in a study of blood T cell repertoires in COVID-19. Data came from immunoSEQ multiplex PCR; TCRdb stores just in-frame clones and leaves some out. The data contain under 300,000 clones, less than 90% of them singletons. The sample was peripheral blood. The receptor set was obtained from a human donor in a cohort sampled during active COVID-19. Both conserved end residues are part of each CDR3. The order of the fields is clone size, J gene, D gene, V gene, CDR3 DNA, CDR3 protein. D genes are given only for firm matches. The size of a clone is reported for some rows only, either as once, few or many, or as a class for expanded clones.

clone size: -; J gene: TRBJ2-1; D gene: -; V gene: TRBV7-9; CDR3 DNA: TGTGCCAGCAGCTTAGCTGGAGGGGGCGCATTTAATGAGCAGTTCTTC; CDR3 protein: CASSLAGGGAFNEQFF
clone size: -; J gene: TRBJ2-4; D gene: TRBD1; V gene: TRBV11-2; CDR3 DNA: TGTGCCAGCAGCACACAGGGGCTCGGAGCCAAAAACATTCAGTACTTC; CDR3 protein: CASSTQGLGAKNIQYF
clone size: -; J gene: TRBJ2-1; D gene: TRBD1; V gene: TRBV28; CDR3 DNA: TGTGCCAGCAGCGGGACAGGGACATACAATGAGCAGTTCTTC; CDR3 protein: CASSGTGTYNEQFF
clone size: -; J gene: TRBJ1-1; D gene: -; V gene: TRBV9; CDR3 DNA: TGTGCCAGCAGCGTAGCCCCAGCCCCAGGAGGATATTCGGGGACTGAAGCTTTCTTT; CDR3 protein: CASSVAPAPGGYSGTEAFF
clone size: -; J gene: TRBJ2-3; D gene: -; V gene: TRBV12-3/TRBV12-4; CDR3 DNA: TGTGCCAGCACTTATAGACTAGCAGATACGCAGTATTTT; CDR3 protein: CASTYRLADTQYF
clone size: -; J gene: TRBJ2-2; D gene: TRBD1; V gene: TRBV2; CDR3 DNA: TGTGCCAGCAGTGTAAACCGGGACAGAGGGAACACCGGGGAGCTGTTTTTT; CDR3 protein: CASSVNRDRGNTGELFF
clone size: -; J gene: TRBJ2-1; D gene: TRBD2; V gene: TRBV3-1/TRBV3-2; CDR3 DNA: TGTGCCAGCAGCCAAGGATTCGGGGGGAGGGCGTCGGGTGAGCAGTTCTTC; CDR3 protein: CASSQGFGGRASGEQFF
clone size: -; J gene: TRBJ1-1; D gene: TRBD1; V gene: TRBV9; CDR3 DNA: TGTGCCAGCAGCGTAGATCCTAAAGCCGGGACAGCAGCTTTCTTT; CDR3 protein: CASSVDPKAGTAAFF
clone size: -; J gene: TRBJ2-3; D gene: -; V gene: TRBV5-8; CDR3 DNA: TGTGCCAGCAGGCCCGGGACAGATACGCAGTATTTT; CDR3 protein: CASRPGTDTQYF
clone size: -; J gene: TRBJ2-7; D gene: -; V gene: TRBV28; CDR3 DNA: TGTGCCAGCCGGCGGGTACCCTACGAGCAGTACTTC; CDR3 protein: CASRRVPYEQYF
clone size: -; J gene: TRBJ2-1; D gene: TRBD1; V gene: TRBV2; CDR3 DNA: TGTGCCAGCAGTGAGCGACAGGGTAGCTACAATGAGCAGTTCTTC; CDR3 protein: CASSERQGSYNEQFF
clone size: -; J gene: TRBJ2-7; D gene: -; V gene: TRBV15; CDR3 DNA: TGTGCCACCAGCAGAGAGCTAGCTTCCTACGAGCAGTACTTC; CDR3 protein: CATSRELASYEQYF
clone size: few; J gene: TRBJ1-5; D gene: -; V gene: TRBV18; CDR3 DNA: TGTGCCAGCTCACGTCCAGGGATGCCCCAGCATTTT; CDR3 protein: CASSRPGMPQHF
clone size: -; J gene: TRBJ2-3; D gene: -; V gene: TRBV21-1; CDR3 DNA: TGTGCCAGCAGCGTTAAGCGGGAGTTCACAGATACGCAGTATTTT; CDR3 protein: CASSVKREFTDTQYF
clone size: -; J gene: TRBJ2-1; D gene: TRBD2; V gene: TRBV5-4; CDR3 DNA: TGTGCCAGCAGCCCCTGGACTAGCGGAGCTTACAATGAGCAGTTCTTC; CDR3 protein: CASSPWTSGAYNEQFF
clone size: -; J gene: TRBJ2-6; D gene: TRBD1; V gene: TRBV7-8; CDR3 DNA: TGTGCCAGCAGCTTAGAAGGCAGGGGGCGATCCGGGGCCAACGTCCTGACTTTC; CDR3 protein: CASSLEGRGRSGANVLTF
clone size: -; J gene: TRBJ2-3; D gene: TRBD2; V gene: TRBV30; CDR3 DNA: TGTGCCTCCCCCCCACGGCGGGAGATTATAGATACGCAGTATTTT; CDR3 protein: CASPPRREIIDTQYF
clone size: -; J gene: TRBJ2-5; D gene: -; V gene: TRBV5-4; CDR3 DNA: TGTGCCAGCAGCTCCCCCGCGCGGCGGGAGACCCAGTACTTC; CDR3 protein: CASSSPARRETQYF
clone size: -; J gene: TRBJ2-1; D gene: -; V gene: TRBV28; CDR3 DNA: TGTGCCAGCGGACAAAGCCGGGACTCCATTAAGGGGCCAGTTTATAGGCCCTTCTTC; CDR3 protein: CASGQSRDSIKGPVYRPFF
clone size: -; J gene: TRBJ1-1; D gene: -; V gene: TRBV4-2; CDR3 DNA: TGTGCCAGCAGCCAAGATCAGTACACTGAAGCTTTCTTT; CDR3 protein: CASSQDQYTEAFF
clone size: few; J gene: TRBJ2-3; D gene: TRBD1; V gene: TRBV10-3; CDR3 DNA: TGTGCCATTGGGACCGGGACAGGGTCCCGATATACGCAGTATTTT; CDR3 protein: CAIGTGTGSRYTQYF
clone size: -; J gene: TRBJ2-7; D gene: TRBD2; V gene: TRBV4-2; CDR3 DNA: TGTGCCAGCAGTCAGGCGGGGGACTACGAGCAGTACTTC; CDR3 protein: CASSQAGDYEQYF
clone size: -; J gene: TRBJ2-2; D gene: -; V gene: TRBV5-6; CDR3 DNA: TGTGCCAGCAGCTTGGGACAGAACACCGGGGAGCTGTTTTTT; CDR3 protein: CASSLGQNTGELFF
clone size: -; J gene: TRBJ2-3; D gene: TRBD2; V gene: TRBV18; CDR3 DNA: TGTGCCAGCTCACCACTTGCGCGGGAGACAGATACGCAGTATTTT; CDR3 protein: CASSPLARETDTQYF
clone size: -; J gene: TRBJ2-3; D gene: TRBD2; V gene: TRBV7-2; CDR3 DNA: TGTGCCAGCAGCTTAGATTGGAGCGGGAGTAGGGATACGCAGTATTTT; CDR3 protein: CASSLDWSGSRDTQYF
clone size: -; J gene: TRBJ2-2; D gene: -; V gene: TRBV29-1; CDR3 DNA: TGCAGCGTTGCCTACGTTACCGGGGAGCTGTTTTTT; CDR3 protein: CSVAYVTGELFF
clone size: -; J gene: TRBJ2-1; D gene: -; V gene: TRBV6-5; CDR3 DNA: TGTGCCAGCAGGCCCCCAGCGGGTCTCGGCGGGCAGTTCTTC; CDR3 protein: CASRPPAGLGGQFF
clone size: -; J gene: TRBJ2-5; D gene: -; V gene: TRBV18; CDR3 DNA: TGTGCCAGCTCACCACGTCAACAAGAGACCCAGTACTTC; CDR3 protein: CASSPRQQETQYF
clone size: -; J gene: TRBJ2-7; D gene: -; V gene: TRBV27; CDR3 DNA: TGTGCCAGCAGCACTGCCGCGGGGTGGCAGTACTTC; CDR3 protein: CASSTAAGWQYF
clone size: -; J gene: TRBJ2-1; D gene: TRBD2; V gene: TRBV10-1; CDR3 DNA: TGCGCCAGCAGTGACGGGACTAGCGGGAGGGGGAAGTTCTTC; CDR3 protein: CASSDGTSGRGKFF
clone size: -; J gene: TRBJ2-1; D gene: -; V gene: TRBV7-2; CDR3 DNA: TGTGCCAGCAAATCGGAGAGGGTCGGGAATGAGCAGTTCTTC; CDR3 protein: CASKSERVGNEQFF
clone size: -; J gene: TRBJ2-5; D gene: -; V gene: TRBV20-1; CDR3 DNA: TGCAGTGTCCCGCTATCGGAGACCCAGTACTTC; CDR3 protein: CSVPLSETQYF
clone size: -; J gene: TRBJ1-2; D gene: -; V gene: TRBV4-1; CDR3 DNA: TGCGCCAGCAGCCAAGAAGCCACAGGGTGGGATGGCTACACCTTC; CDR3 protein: CASSQEATGWDGYTF
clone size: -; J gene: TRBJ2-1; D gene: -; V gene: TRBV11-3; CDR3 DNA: TGTGCCAGCAGTCTAGTCAGGGGCGATGAGCAGTTCTTC; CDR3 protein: CASSLVRGDEQFF
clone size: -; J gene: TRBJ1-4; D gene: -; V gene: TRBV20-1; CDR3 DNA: TGCAGTGCTAGGGCGGGGAAACTGTTTTTT; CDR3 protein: CSARAGKLFF
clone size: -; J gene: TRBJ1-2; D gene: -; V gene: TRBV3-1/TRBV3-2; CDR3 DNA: TGTGCCAGCAGCCAGGGGGGGGAGAACTATGGCTACACCTTC; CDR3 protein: CASSQGGENYGYTF
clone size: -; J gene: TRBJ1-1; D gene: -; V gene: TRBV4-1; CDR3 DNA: TGCGCCAGCAGCCAAGGTATATTCACTTGGCCGCCAGGCACTGAAGCTTTCTTT; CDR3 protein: CASSQGIFTWPPGTEAFF
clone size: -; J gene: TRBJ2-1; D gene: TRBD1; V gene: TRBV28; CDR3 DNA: TGTGCCAGCAGTTTGGGGACAGGGGGTTTCAATGAGCAGTTCTTC; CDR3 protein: CASSLGTGGFNEQFF
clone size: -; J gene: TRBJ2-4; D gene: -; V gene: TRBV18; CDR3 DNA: TGTGCCAGCTCACCCCGACAGGTGGCGGCCAAAAACATTCAGTACTTC; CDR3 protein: CASSPRQVAAKNIQYF
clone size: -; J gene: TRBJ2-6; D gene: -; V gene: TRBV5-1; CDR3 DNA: TGCGCCAGCAGCTGGACAGTTGGGTCTGGGGCCAACGTCCTGACTTTC; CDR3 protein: CASSWTVGSGANVLTF
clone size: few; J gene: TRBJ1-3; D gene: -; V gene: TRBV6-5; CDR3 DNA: TGTGCCAGCAGCCTTGTCCCTGGAAACACCATATATTTT; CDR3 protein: CASSLVPGNTIYF
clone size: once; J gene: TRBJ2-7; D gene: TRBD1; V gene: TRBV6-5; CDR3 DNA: TGTGCCAGCAGACTACAGGGGGTTAGCTCCTACGAGCAGTACTTC; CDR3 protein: CASRLQGVSSYEQYF
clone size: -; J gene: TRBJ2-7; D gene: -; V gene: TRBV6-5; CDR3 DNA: TGTGCCAGCAGTCCGGGGTTGAACTACGAGCAGTACTTC; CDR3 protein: CASSPGLNYEQYF
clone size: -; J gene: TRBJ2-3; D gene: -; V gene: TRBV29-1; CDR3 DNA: TGCAGCGTTTCTAAGGCAGGATCCACAGATACGCAGTATTTT; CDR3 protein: CSVSKAGSTDTQYF
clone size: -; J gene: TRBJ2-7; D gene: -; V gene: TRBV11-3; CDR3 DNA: TGTGCCAGCTCTTCGGGACAAGAGGGCTCCTACGAGCAGTACTTC; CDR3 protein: CASSSGQEGSYEQYF